This T cell receptor (beta chain) was obtained from a study of siplizumab effects on memory and regulatory T cells. Study results and limitations: Suppression by proliferating Tregs derived from siplizumab cultures was not verified.

Concerning this clone itself: Antigen unknown.

Sequencing used immunoSEQ multiplex PCR; TCRdb keeps in-frame clones, though not all of them. The sample has about 100,000 clones, roughly 94% seen once. The V gene lost 4 bases and the J gene lost 5 bases, with 9 bases spanning the gap. Per the germline V gene, CDR1 is WSHSY and CDR2 is SAAADI. The CDR3 covers 13 residues. The gene calls are TRBV10-2 and TRBJ1-5, with D maybe TRBD1 (6 bases). This sequence was found in a human donor in good health. The sequenced sample was Tregs sorted from blood. CDR3 region: CASSGQVYQPQHF. The CDR3 bases are TGCGCCAGCAGTGGACAGGTTTATCAGCCCCAGCATTTT.